Given below is one TCR beta chain in context. The antigen is unknown. Germline V gene sequence: CDR1 SGHDT, CDR2 YYEEEE. V lost 4 bases, J lost 6 bases, and 13 bases lay in between. The CDR3 runs 13 residues. This entry belongs to a study of vaccination effects on CD4 cells after COVID-19. Study-level information: Vaccine administered to participants consisted of two doses of either BNT162b2 or mRNA-1273. General study results and limits: Cross-reactivity toward common cold coronaviruses was confined to only 1 of 255 vaccine-induced clones in healthy vaccinees.

Antigen-specific CD4+ T cells expanded by the ViraFEST assay with viral peptide pools were then sequenced. When around nine days of culture had elapsed, CD4+ T cells were isolated. None of these healthy vaccinees had been infected with SARS-CoV-2 before vaccination. With around 9.4 ug/ml peptides and 7.5 to 10 IU/ml IL-2, roughly 2.1 million PBMC per well were cultured. Fresh IL-2-containing medium replaced half the medium on days 3 and 7. Profiling relied on immunoSEQ multiplex PCR, and the TCRdb table lists in-frame clones only, not all of them. The sample carries 78,000 or so clones, 78% recorded once.

V is TRBV5-6 and J is TRBJ2-5; no clear D. The sample here was CD4+ T cells from PBMCs cultured with SARS-CoV-2 spike peptides, taken before COVID-19 vaccination. This clonotype originated in a human donor who received a COVID-19 vaccine. In DNA form, the CDR3 reads TGTGCCAGCAGCCGCTCCCTGCCCAAGACCCAGTACTTC. This encodes CASSRSLPKTQYF.